This TCR beta chain was recorded in a study of blood T cell repertoires in COVID-19. About the research overall: From T cells, B-cell-depleted T cells, or PBMCs came the material, which was cDNA or gDNA.

Clones were read by immunoSEQ multiplex PCR, and TCRdb kept only the in-frame ones, dropping some. This table has roughly 280,000 clones, about 86% appearing once. V lost 7 bases and J lost 1, with 9 bases in between. Germline CDR1 and CDR2: KGHDR and SFDVKD. CDR3 length: 13 residues. The origin of this receptor is a man aged 18 to 29 with active or convalescent COVID-19. The chain carries TRBV24-1 and TRBJ2-5, with D maybe TRBD1 (5 bases). The sample was peripheral blood. The CDR3 protein is CATSSGFQETQYF. The CDR3 DNA sequence: TGTGCCACCAGCTCAGGGTTCCAAGAGACCCAGTACTTC.